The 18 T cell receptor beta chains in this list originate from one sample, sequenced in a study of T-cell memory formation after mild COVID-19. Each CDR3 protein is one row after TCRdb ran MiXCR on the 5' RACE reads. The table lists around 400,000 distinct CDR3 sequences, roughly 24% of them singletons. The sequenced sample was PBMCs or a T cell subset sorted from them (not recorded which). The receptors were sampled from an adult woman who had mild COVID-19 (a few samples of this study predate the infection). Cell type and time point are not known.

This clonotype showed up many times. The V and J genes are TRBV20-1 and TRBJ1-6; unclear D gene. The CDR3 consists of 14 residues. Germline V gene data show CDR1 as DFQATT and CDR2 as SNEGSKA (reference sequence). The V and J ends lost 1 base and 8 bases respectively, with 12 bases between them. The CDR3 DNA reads TGCAGTGCTAGAGTGGGCAGTTATTATTCACCCCTCCACTTT. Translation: CSARVGSYYSPLHF.

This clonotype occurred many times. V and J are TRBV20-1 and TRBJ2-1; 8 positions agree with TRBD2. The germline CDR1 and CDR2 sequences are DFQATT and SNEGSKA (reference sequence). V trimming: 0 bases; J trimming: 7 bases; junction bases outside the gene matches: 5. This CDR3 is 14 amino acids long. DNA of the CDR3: TGCAGTGCTAGAGATCAGCGGGAGTGGAATGAGCAGTTCTTC. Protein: CSARDQREWNEQFF.

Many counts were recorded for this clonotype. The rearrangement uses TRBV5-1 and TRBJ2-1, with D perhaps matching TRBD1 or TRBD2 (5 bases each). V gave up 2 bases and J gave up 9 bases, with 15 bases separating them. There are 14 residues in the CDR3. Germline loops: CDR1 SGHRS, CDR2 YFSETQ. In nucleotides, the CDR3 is TGCGCCAGCAGCTTCCTGGGTGGGGGATCTGAGCAGTTCTTC. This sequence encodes CASSFLGGGSEQFF.

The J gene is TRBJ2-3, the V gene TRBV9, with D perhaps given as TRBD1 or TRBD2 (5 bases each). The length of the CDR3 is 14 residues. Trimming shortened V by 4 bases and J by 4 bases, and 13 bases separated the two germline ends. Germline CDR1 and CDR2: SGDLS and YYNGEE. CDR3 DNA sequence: TGTGCCAGCAGCCCCCGGGACCCGGCAGATACGCAGTATTTT. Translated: CASSPRDPADTQYF.

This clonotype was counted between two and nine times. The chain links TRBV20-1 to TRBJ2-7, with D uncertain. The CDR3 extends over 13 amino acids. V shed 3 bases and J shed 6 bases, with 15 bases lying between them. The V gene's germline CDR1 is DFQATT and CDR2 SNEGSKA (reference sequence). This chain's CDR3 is CSASYGPESEQYF. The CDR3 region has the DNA TGCAGTGCTAGCTATGGACCGGAGAGCGAGCAGTACTTC.

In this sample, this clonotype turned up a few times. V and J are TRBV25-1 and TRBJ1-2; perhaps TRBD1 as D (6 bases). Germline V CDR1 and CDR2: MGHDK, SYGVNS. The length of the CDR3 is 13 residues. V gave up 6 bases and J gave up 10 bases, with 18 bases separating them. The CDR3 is CASSPTGGQDYTF. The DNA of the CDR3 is TGTGCCAGCAGCCCTACGGGGGGCCAAGACTACACCTTC.

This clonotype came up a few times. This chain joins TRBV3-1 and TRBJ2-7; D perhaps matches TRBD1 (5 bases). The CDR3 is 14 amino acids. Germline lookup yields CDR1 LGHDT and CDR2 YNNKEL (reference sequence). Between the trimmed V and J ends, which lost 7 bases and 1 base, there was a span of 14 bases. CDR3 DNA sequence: TGTGCCAGCACCTCGACAGTAGCATCCTACGAGCAGTACTTC. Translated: CASTSTVASYEQYF.

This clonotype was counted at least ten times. The DNA for the CDR3 is TGTGCCAGCAGTGGCCAAACTAGCGGGAACAATGAGCAGTTCTTC. Encoded protein: CASSGQTSGNNEQFF. This chain uses TRBV6-4 with TRBJ2-1; TRBD2 aligns across 10 bases. CDR1 is MRHNA, CDR2 SNTAGT, per germline. CDR3 size: 15 residues. J gave up 5 bases and V 4 bases, and 5 bases lay outside the gene matches.

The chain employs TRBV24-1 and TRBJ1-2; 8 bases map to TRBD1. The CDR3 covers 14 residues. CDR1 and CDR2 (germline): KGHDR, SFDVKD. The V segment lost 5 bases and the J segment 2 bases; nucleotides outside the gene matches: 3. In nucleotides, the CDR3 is TGTGCCACCAGTGCTCAGGGGGCGAACTATGGCTACACCTTC. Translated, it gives CATSAQGANYGYTF.

DNA of the CDR3: TGTGCCAGCAGCCGGAGAGCGGGAGATTACGAGCAGTACTTC. This encodes CASSRRAGDYEQYF. This chain connects TRBV3-1 to TRBJ2-7; 8 nucleotides agree with TRBD2. Germline V lookup: CDR1 LGHDT, CDR2 YNNKEL (reference sequence). The CDR3 length is 14 residues. V dropped 4 bases and J dropped 4; count of bases not matched to a gene: 6.

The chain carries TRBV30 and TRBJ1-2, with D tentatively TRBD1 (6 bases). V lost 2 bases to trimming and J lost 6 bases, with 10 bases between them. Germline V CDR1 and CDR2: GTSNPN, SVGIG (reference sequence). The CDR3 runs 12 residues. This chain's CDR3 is CAWSRGIHGYTF. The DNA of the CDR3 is TGTGCCTGGAGTAGGGGGATCCATGGCTACACCTTC.

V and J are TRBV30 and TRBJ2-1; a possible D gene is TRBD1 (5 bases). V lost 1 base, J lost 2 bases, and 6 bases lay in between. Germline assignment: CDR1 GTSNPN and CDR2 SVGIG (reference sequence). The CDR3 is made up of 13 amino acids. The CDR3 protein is CAWSGQTYNEQFF. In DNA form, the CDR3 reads TGTGCCTGGAGTGGACAGACCTACAATGAGCAGTTCTTC.

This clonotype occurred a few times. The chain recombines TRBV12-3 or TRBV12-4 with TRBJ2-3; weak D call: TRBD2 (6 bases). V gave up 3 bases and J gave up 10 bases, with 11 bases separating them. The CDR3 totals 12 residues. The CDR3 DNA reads TGTGCCAGCAGTTTGTCGGGGGAGGCGCAGTATTTT. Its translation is CASSLSGEAQYF.

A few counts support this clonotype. The CDR3 sequence is CASSFSQNRGNDEQYF. The CDR3, as DNA: TGTGCCAGCAGTTTTAGTCAGAACAGGGGTAACGACGAGCAGTACTTC. This chain joins TRBV12-3 or TRBV12-4 and TRBJ2-7; 7 bases are shared with TRBD1. The CDR3 extends over 16 amino acids. With 3 bases clipped from V and 5 bases from J, the junction kept 13 bases outside the gene matches.

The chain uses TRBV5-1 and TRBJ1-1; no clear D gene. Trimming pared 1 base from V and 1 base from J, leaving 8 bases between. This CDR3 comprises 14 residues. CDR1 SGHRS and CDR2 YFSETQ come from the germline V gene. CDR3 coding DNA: TGCGCCAGCAGCTTGCCGGATGGGAACACTGAAGCTTTCTTT. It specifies CASSLPDGNTEAFF.

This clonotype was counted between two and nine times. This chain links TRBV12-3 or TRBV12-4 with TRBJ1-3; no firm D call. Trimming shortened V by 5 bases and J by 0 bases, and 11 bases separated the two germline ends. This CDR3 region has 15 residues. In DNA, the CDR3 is TGTGCCAGCAGTCCCGGCGTGGTCTCTGGAAACACCATATATTTT. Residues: CASSPGVVSGNTIYF.

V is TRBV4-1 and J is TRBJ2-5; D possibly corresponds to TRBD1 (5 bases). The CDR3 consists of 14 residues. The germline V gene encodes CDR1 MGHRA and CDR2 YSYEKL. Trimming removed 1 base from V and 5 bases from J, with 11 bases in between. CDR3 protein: CASSQVLKGETQYF. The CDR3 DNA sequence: TGCGCCAGCAGCCAAGTCCTGAAGGGGGAGACCCAGTACTTC.

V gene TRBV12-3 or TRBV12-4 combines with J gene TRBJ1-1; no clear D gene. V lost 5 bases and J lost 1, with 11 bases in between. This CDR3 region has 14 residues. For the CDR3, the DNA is TGTGCCAGCAGTCAGACGGCCTCGAACACTGAAGCTTTCTTT. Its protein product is CASSQTASNTEAFF.